The source of this T cell receptor (beta chain) is a study of OX40 agonist ivuxolimab in advanced cancers. The V and J ends lost 1 base and 2 bases, in that order; junction bases with no gene match: 6. The CDR3 runs to 16 residues. Looked up from germline, CDR1 is LNHNV and CDR2 is YYDKDF (reference sequence). Assay: immunoSEQ multiplex PCR; the TCRdb copy retains only in-frame clones and omits some. Of approximately 35,000 clones in the sample, 70% to 85% are singletons; the top ten hold roughly 9.8%. The sequence derives from an adult with an advanced solid tumor such as melanoma, head and neck, liver or kidney cancer. The chain links TRBV15 to TRBJ2-7, with 9 bases matching TRBD2. The starting material was CD4+ or CD8+ T cells sorted from blood, obtained in a trial of the OX40 agonist ivuxolimab. The CDR3 is CATSRGRSGGAYEQYF. CDR3 coding DNA: TGTGCCACCAGCAGAGGGCGTAGCGGGGGCGCCTACGAGCAGTACTTC.